The T cell receptor (beta chain) described here comes from a study of CD8+CD57+ T cells in acquired aplastic anemia. Study outcomes and limitations: It was found that about 31 CD8+ CDR3 sequences were shared between patients and controls. Patients and healthy controls showed no significant CD8+ Simpson's diversity difference.

The TCR beta profiling, which covered VDJ combination and CDR3 sequence, was carried out using genomic DNA as the template. TCRdb redid the calling of the reads with MiXCR, one entry per CDR3 protein. The profile covers about 180,000 distinct CDR3 sequences, with roughly 65% appearing a single time and under 55% taken by the ten largest. Previously, flow cytometry had revealed CD8+CD57+ cell expansion in the patients chosen for sequencing. With respect to this clonotype: Its specificity is unknown.

The sequence was collected from a human donor with aplastic anemia. The sample comprised sorted CD4+, CD8+, or CD8+CD57+ T cells (not recorded which) from PBMCs.

The CDR3 coding sequence is TGTGCCAGTTGCACCGGGAACACTGAAGCTTTCTTT. Encoded protein: CASCTGNTEAFF. V and J are TRBV19 and TRBJ1-1; D gene unclear. With 8 bases removed from V and 1 base from J, the gap between germline ends came to 8 bases. The germline V gene has CDR1 LNHDA and CDR2 SQIVND (reference sequence). The CDR3 sequence is 12 residues long. The full variable domain, completed using reference TRBV19 and TRBJ1-1, is DGGITQSPKYLFRKEGQNVTLSCEQNLNHDAMYWYRQDPGQGLRLIYYSQIVNDFQKGDIAEGYSVSREKKESFPLTVTSAQKNPTAFYLCASCTGNTEAFFGQGTRLTVV.